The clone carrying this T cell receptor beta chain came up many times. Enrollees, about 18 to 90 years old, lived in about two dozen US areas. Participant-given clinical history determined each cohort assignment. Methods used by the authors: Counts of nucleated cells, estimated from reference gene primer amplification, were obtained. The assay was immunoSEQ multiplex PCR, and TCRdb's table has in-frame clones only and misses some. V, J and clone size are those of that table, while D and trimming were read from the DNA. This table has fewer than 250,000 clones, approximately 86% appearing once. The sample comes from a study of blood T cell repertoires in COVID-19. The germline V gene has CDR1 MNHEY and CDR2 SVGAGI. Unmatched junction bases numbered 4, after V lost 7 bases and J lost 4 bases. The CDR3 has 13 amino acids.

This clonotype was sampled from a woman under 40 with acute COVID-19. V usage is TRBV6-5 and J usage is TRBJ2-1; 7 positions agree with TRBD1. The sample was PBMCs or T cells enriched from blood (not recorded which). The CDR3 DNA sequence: TGTGCCAGCACCGACAGGGATTACAATGAGCAGTTCTTC. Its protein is CASTDRDYNEQFF.